Below are 5 T cell receptor beta chains sequenced from a single sample in a study of blood T cell repertoires in COVID-19. TCRdb keeps only in-frame clones here, not all; method: immunoSEQ multiplex PCR. The table records around 200,000 clones, around 83% of them present only once. Sequenced sample: peripheral blood. These receptors were collected from a man in his forties or fifties with active or convalescent COVID-19.

This chain links TRBV10-2 with TRBJ2-3, with 9 bases that match TRBD2. There are 17 residues in the CDR3. Germline CDR1 is WSHSY and CDR2 is SAAADI. The ends lost 4 bases at V and 0 bases at J; junction bases unmatched: 8. CDR3 nucleotide sequence: TGCGCCAGCAGTGGATTCCTAGCGGGGCCTAGCACAGATACGCAGTATTTT. Protein product: CASSGFLAGPSTDTQYF.

The chain is built from TRBV7-9 and TRBJ1-1; D is uncertain. This CDR3 spans 14 amino acids. Germline V gives CDR1 SEHNR, CDR2 FQNEAQ (reference sequence). The V and J ends lost 2 bases and 0 bases respectively, with 7 bases between them. In DNA form, the CDR3 reads TGTGCCAGCAGCTTACGGGGAATGAACACTGAAGCTTTCTTT. This sequence encodes CASSLRGMNTEAFF.

The chain recombines TRBV30 with TRBJ1-5, with D tentatively TRBD1 (6 bases). V was shortened by 5 bases and J by 3 bases, with 14 bases between the two germline ends. The CDR3 has 14 residues. The germline CDR1 and CDR2 sequences are GTSNPN and SVGIG (reference sequence). CDR3 sequence: CAWGGGGDNQPQHF. As DNA, the CDR3 is TGTGCCTGGGGGGGCGGGGGAGACAATCAGCCCCAGCATTTT.

The chain combines TRBV5-4 with TRBJ2-7, with 15 bases identical to TRBD2. V shed 4 bases and J 4 bases; nucleotides not matched to a gene: 9. Germline loops: CDR1 SGHNT, CDR2 YYREEE (reference sequence). CDR3 length: 17 amino acids. CDR3 region: CASSATGLAGGKYEQYF. The CDR3 DNA follows: TGTGCCAGCAGCGCGACCGGACTAGCGGGGGGGAAGTACGAGCAGTACTTC.

This clone has only a few counts. V and J are TRBV13 and TRBJ1-2; 8 nucleotides match TRBD1. V gave up 6 bases and J gave up 6 bases; unmatched junction bases: 9. Looked up from germline, CDR1 is PRHDT and CDR2 is FYEKMQ (reference sequence). This CDR3 has 14 amino acids. The CDR3, as DNA: TGTGCCAGCAGTTCGGGACAGGCTCTTCATGGCTACACCTTC. Its translation: CASSSGQALHGYTF. The full variable domain, with the rest looked up from reference TRBV13 and TRBJ1-2, is AAGVIQSPRHLIKEKRETATLKCYPIPRHDTVYWYQQGPGQDPQFLISFYEKMQSDKGSIPDRFSAQQFSDYHSELNMSSLELGDSALYFCASSSGQALHGYTFGSGTRLTVV.